The 8 T cell receptor beta chains below were found in one sample sequenced in a study of identical twins. Using its own MiXCR run on the 5' RACE reads, TCRdb lists one record per CDR3 protein. The sample includes a few hundred thousand distinct CDR3 sequences, roughly an eighth of them seen just once. These data were also reused for a study on yellow fever vaccine responses in identical twins.

Input material: CD4+ T cells sorted from blood. The receptors here all came from a young woman in good health.

This sequence joins TRBV18 and TRBJ2-2; 7 bases are a match to TRBD2. The length of the CDR3 is 16 residues. V trimming: 4 bases; J trimming: 5 bases; junction bases outside the gene matches: 10. Germline V gene sequence: CDR1 KGHSH, CDR2 LQKENI. CDR3 DNA: TGTGCCAGCTCACGCCCGGGGGGAAAGAGGACCGGGGAGCTGTTTTTT. Its protein is CASSRPGGKRTGELFF.

The V and J genes are TRBV5-1 and TRBJ1-2, with a possible D match to TRBD1 (6 bases). The CDR3 loop spans 12 amino acids. Trimming left V 4 bases short and J 7 bases short, with 11 bases between. In germline, CDR1 is SGHRS, CDR2 YFSETQ. The CDR3 nucleotides read TGCGCCAGCAGCGGGGACACGAGTGGCTACACCTTC. Amino acid sequence: CASSGDTSGYTF.

This clonotype was recorded many times. This chain links TRBV5-1 with TRBJ2-7; possibly TRBD1 for D (7 bases). With 0 bases removed from V and 5 bases from J, the gap between germline ends came to 12 bases. The CDR3 contains 14 residues. Germline loops: CDR1 SGHRS, CDR2 YFSETQ. The CDR3 here is CASSLAQGGHEQYF. The CDR3 DNA reads as TGCGCCAGCAGCTTGGCTCAGGGGGGCCACGAGCAGTACTTC.

This clonotype was found a few times. DNA for the CDR3: TGTGCCAGCAGCCCGATCTCACTAGGCGTCACAGATACGCAGTATTTT. This encodes CASSPISLGVTDTQYF. The V gene is TRBV7-9, the J gene TRBJ2-3; perhaps TRBD2 as D (5 bases). The CDR3 has 16 residues. Germline-derived CDR1 and CDR2 are SEHNR and FQNEAQ (reference sequence). Trimming took 5 bases from V and 2 from J, leaving 17 bases between them. The variable domain in full, with the rest retrieved from reference TRBV7-9 and TRBJ2-3, is DTGVSQNPRHKITKRGQNVTFRCDPISEHNRLYWYRQTLGQGPEFLTYFQNEAQLEKSRLLSDRFSAERPKGSFSTLEIQRTEQGDSAMYLCASSPISLGVTDTQYFGPGTRLTVL.

This clonotype was recorded a few times. The chain links TRBV6-5 to TRBJ2-7, with D perhaps TRBD1 (6 bases). This CDR3 is 14 amino acids long. Germline V gene data show CDR1 as MNHEY and CDR2 as SVGAGI. The V end lost 2 bases, the J end lost 0 bases, and 8 bases lay between the germline ends. CDR3 sequence (DNA): TGTGCCAGCAGTTACAACAGGGTCTCCTACGAGCAGTACTTC. Amino acid sequence: CASSYNRVSYEQYF.

The chain uses TRBV12-3 or TRBV12-4 and TRBJ1-6, with D uncertain. This CDR3 has 17 residues. V shed 3 bases and J shed 0 bases, with 12 bases lying between them. The CDR3 nucleotides are TGTGCCAGCAGTTTTTCAGGCCCGAGCTCCTATAATTCACCCCTCCACTTT. The encoded protein is CASSFSGPSSYNSPLHF.

In its sample, this clonotype was seen a few times. The chain couples TRBV6-2 or TRBV6-3 to TRBJ2-7; 11 nucleotides line up with TRBD1. The length of the CDR3 is 17 residues. Looked up from germline, CDR1 is MNHEY and CDR2 is SVGEGT. V shed 6 bases, J shed 4 bases, and the junction held 14 bases outside the gene matches. The CDR3 sequence is CASRSPTRTGGPYEQYF. As DNA, the CDR3 is TGTGCCAGCAGATCCCCTACCAGGACAGGGGGCCCATACGAGCAGTACTTC.

This sequence joins TRBV18 and TRBJ2-3; D is perhaps TRBD2 (5 bases). The CDR3 totals 16 residues. The V end was cut by 0 bases, the J end by 5 bases, with 15 bases between. Per germline, CDR1 KGHSH and CDR2 LQKENI. CDR3 nucleotides: TGTGCCAGCTCACCACCGAACCGGGGTCTAGGAGATACGCAGTATTTT. Encoded protein: CASSPPNRGLGDTQYF.